The sequence of this T cell receptor (beta chain) was determined in a study of blood T cell repertoires in COVID-19. In the study overall: Samples taken during acute and convalescent COVID-19 were collected in the United States, Italy and Spain. PBMCs, B-cell-depleted T cells, or T cells provided the cDNA or gDNA that made up the material.

Produced via immunoSEQ multiplex PCR; TCRdb's table is partial and in-frame only. Among roughly 200,000 clones, about 83% were seen once, and the ten largest hold roughly 6.2%. Sample: peripheral blood. The TCR comes from a man in his fifties or sixties who had recovered from COVID-19.

This chain's CDR3 is CASSQPDTPYNEQFF. CDR3 DNA: TGCGCCAGCAGCCAACCAGACACACCCTACAATGAGCAGTTCTTC. This rearrangement joins TRBV4-1 to TRBJ2-1, with D unclear. Germline V CDR1 and CDR2: MGHRA, YSYEKL. The CDR3 totals 15 residues. Trimming removed 2 bases at V and 2 bases at J, with 10 bases between.